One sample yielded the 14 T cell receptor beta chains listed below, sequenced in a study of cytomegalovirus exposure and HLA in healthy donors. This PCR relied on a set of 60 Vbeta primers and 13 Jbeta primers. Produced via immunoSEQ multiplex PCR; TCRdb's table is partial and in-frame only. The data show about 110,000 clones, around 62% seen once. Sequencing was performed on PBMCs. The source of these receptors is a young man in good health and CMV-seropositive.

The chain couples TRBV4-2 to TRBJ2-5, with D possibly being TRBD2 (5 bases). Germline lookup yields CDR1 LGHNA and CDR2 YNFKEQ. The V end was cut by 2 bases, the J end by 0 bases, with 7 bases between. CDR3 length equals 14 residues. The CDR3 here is CASSQHGNQETQYF. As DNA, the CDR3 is TGTGCCAGCAGCCAACACGGGAACCAAGAGACCCAGTACTTC.

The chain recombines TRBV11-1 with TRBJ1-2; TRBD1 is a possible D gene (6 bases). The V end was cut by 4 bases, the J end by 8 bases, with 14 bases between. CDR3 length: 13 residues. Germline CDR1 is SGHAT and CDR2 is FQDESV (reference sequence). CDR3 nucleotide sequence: TGTGCCAGCAGCTCCCCCTTTGGGGGCGGCTACACCTTC. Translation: CASSSPFGGGYTF.

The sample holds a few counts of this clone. CDR3 bases: TGTGCCAGCAGTGAACAGGGGACCTCCACAGATACGCAGTATTTT. It codes for CASSEQGTSTDTQYF. The chain has TRBV6-1 and TRBJ2-3, with D possibly being TRBD1 (6 bases). CDR3 size: 15 residues. V was clipped by 2 bases and J by 2 bases, with 11 bases between them. Germline V CDR1 and CDR2: MNHNS, SASEGT.

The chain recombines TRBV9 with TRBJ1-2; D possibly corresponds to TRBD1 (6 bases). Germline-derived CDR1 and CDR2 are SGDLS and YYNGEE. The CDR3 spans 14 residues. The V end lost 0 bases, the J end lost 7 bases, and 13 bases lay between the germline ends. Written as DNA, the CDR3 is TGTGCCAGCAGCGTAGTAGAGGGGGTGGGTGGCTACACCTTC. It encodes CASSVVEGVGGYTF.

The DNA for the CDR3 is TGTGCCAGCAGTTTCTTTGACAGGAAGAACACTGAAGCTTTCTTT. Translated: CASSFFDRKNTEAFF. The rearrangement joins TRBV28 to TRBJ1-1; possible D gene TRBD1, 6 bases. Germline V CDR1 and CDR2: MDHEN, SYDVKM. The V and J ends lost 3 bases and 1 base respectively, with 12 bases between them. The CDR3 extends over 15 amino acids.

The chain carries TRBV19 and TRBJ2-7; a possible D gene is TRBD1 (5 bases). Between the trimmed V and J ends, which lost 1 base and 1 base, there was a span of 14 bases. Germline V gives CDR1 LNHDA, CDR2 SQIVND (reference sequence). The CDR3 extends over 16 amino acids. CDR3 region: CASSIGAGMESYEQYF. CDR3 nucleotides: TGTGCCAGTAGTATAGGGGCAGGGATGGAATCCTACGAGCAGTACTTC.

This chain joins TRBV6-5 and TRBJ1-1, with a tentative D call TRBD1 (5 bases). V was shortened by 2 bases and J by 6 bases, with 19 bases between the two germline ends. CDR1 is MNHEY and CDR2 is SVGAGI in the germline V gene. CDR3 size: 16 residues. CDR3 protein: CASSYRSTGECAEAFF. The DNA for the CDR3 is TGTGCCAGCAGTTACCGATCGACGGGGGAGTGCGCTGAAGCTTTCTTT.

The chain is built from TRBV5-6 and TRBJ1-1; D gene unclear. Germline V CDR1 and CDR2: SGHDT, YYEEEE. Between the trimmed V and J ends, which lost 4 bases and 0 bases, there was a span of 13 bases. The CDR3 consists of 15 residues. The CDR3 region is CASSLVWALNTEAFF. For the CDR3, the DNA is TGTGCCAGCAGCCTCGTTTGGGCCCTGAACACTGAAGCTTTCTTT. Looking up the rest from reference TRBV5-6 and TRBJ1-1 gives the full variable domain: DAGVTQSPTHLIKTRGQQVTLRCSPKSGHDTVSWYQQALGQGPQFIFQYYEEEERQRGNFPDRFSGHQFPNYSSELNVNALLLGDSALYLCASSLVWALNTEAFFGQGTRLTVV.

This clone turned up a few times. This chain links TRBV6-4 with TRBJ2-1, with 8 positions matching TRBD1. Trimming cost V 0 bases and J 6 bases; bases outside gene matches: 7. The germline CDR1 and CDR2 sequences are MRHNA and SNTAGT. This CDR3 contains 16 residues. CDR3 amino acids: CASSDSFGTGGNEQFF. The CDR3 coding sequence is TGTGCCAGCAGTGACTCCTTTGGGACAGGAGGCAATGAGCAGTTCTTC.

The CDR3, as DNA: TGTGCCATCACCGGGACAGAAACTAACTATGGCTACACCTTC. This translates into CAITGTETNYGYTF. The chain has TRBV10-3 and TRBJ1-2; 7 nucleotides align to TRBD1. Trimming cost V 7 bases and J 0 bases; bases outside gene matches: 5. The CDR3 loop spans 14 amino acids. Germline V gene data show CDR1 as ENHRY and CDR2 as SYGVKD.

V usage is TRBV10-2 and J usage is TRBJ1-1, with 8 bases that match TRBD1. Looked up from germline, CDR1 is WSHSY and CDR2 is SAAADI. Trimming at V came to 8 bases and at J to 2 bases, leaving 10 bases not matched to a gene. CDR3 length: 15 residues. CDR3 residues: CASYTDRERNTEAFF. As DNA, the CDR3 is TGCGCCAGCTATACGGACAGGGAACGTAACACTGAAGCTTTCTTT.

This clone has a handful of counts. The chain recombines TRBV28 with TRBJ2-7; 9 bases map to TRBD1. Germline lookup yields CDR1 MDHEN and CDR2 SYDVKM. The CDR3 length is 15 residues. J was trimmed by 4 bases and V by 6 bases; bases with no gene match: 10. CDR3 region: CASSPPDRGGYEQYF. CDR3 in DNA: TGTGCCAGCAGCCCCCCGGACAGGGGCGGGTACGAGCAGTACTTC.

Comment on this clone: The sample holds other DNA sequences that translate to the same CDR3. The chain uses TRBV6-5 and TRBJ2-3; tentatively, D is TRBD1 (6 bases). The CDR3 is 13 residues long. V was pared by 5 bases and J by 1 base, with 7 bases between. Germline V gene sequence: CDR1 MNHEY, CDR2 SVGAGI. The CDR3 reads CASSRTGTDTQYF. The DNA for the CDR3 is TGTGCCAGCAGTCGGACAGGCACAGATACGCAGTATTTT.

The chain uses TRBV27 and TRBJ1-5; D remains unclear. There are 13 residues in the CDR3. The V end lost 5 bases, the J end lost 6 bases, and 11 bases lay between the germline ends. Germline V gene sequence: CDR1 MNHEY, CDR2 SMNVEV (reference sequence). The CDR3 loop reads CASSAGLSQPQHF. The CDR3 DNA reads TGTGCCAGCAGTGCGGGGTTGTCTCAGCCCCAGCATTTT.